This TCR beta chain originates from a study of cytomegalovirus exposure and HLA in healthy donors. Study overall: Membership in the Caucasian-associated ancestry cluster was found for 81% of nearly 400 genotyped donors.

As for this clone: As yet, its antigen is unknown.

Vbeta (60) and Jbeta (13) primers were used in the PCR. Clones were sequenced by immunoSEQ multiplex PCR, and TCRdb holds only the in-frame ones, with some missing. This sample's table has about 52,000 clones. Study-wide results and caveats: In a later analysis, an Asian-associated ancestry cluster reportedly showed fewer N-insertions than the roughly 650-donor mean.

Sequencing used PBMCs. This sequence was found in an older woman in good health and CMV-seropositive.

CDR3 sequence: CASSLRPIGTGAEAFF. CDR3 DNA: TGCGCCAGCAGCCTTCGCCCCATCGGGACAGGGGCTGAAGCTTTCTTT. The chain has TRBV5-1 and TRBJ1-1, with 10 bases aligning to TRBD1. The V gene's germline CDR1 is SGHRS and CDR2 YFSETQ. The CDR3 sequence is 16 residues long. V lost 4 bases and J lost 6; bases outside the gene matches: 12.